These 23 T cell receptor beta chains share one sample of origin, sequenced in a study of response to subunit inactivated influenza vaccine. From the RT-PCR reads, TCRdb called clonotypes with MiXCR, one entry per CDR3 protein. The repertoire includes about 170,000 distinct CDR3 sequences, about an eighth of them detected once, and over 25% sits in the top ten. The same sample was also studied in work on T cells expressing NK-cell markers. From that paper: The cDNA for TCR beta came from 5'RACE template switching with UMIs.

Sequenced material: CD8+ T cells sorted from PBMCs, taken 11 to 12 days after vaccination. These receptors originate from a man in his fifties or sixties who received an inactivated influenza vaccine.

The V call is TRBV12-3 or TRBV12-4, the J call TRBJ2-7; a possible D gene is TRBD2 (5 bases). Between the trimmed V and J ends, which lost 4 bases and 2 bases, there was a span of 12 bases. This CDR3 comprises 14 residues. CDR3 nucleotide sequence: TGTGCCAGCAGTTCGGGGAGAACCACCTACGAGCAGTACTTC. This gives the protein CASSSGRTTYEQYF.

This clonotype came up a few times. The CDR3 loop is CAISESRTGYYGYTF. The CDR3 DNA reads TGTGCCATCAGTGAGTCGAGGACAGGGTACTATGGCTACACCTTC. The genes are TRBV10-3 and TRBJ1-2, with 8 bases identical to TRBD1. Germline V gene data show CDR1 as ENHRY and CDR2 as SYGVKD. V lost 0 bases to trimming and J lost 3 bases; unmatched junction nucleotides: 3. CDR3 length: 15 amino acids.

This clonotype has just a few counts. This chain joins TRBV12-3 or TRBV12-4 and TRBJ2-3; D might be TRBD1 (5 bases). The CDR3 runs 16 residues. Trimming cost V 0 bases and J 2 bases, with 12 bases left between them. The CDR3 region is CASSLASDSPTDTQYF. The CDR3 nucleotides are TGTGCCAGCAGTTTAGCGAGCGACAGCCCCACAGATACGCAGTATTTT.

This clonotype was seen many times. CDR3 amino acids: CASSYSTPREDVYNEQFF. The CDR3 bases are TGTGCCAGCAGTTACTCGACCCCGCGGGAGGACGTCTACAATGAGCAGTTCTTC. V usage is TRBV6-2 or TRBV6-3 and J usage is TRBJ2-1; 8 bases line up with TRBD2. Germline-derived CDR1 and CDR2 are MNHEY and SVGEGT. The length of the CDR3 is 18 residues. The trim removed 0 bases at V and 3 bases at J, leaving 10 bases unmatched.

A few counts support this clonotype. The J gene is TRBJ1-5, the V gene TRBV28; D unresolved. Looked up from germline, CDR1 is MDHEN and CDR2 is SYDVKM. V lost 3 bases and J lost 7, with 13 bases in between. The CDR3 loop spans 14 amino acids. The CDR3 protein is CASSFDSQEQPQHF. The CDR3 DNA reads TGTGCCAGCAGTTTCGATAGTCAAGAGCAGCCCCAGCATTTT. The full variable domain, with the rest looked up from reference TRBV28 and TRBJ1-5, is DVKVTQSSRYLVKRTGEKVFLECVQDMDHENMFWYRQDPGLGLRLIYFSYDVKMKEKGDIPEGYSVSREKKERFSLILESASTNQTSMYLCASSFDSQEQPQHFGDGTRLSIL.

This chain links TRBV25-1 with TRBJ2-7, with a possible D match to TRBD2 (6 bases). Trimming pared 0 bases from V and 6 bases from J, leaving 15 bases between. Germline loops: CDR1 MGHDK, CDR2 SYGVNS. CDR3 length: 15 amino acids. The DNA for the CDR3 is TGTGCCAGCAGTGAATACTGGGGGGAGTCGGCCGAGCAGTACTTC. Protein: CASSEYWGESAEQYF.

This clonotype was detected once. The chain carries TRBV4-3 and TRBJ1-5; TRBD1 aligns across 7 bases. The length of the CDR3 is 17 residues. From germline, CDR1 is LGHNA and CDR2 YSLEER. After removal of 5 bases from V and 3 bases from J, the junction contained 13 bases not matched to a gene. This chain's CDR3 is CASSEALTGDFNQPQHF. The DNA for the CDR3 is TGCGCCAGCAGCGAAGCGTTAACAGGGGACTTCAATCAGCCCCAGCATTTT.

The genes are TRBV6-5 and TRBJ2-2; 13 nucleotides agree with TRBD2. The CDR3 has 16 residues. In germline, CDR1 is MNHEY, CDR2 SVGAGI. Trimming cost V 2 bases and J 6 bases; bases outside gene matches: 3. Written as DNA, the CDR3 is TGTGCCAGCAGTTACAGACTAGCGGGAGGAGCCGGGGAGCTGTTTTTT. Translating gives CASSYRLAGGAGELFF.

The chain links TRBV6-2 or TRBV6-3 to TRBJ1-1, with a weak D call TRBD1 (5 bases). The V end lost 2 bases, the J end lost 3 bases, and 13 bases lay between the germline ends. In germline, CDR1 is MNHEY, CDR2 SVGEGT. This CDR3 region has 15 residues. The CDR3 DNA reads TGTGCCAGCAGTTACCCCGGGACCCAGTACACTGAAGCTTTCTTT. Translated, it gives CASSYPGTQYTEAFF.

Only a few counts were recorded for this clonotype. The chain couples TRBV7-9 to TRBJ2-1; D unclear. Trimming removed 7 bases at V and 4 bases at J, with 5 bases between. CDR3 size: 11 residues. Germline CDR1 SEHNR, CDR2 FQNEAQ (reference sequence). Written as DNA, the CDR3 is TGTGCCAGCATGGGGTACAATGAGCAGTTCTTC. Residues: CASMGYNEQFF.

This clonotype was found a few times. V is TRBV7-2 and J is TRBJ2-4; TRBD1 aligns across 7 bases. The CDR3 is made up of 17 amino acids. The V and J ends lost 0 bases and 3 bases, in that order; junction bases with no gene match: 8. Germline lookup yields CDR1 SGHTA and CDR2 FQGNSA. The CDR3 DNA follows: TGTGCCAGCAGCTTAGCAGGCAGGGGGATTGGCAAAAACATTCAGTACTTC. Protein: CASSLAGRGIGKNIQYF.

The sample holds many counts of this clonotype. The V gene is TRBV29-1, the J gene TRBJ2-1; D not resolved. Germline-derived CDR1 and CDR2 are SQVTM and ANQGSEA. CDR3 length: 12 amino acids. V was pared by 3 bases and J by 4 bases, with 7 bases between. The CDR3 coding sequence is TGCAGCGTTGATCCCTCTTACAATGAGCAGTTCTTC. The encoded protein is CSVDPSYNEQFF.

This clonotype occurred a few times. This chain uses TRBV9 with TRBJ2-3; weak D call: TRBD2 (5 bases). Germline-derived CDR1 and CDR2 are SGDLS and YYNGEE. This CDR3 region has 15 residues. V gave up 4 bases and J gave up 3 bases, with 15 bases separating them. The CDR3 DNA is TGTGCCAGCAGCCCCCAGCTTTGGAGGACAGATACGCAGTATTTT. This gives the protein CASSPQLWRTDTQYF. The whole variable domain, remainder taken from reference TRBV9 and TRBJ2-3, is DSGVTQTPKHLITATGQRVTLRCSPRSGDLSVYWYQQSLDQGLQFLIQYYNGEERAKGNILERFSAQQFPDLHSELNLSSLELGDSALYFCASSPQLWRTDTQYFGPGTRLTVL.

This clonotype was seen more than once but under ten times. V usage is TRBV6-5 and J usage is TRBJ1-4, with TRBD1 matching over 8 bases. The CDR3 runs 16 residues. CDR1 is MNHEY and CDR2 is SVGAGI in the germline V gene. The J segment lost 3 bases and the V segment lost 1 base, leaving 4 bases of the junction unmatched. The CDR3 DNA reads TGTGCCAGCAGTTACTTAGGACAGGGCGCTAATGAAAAACTGTTTTTT. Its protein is CASSYLGQGANEKLFF.

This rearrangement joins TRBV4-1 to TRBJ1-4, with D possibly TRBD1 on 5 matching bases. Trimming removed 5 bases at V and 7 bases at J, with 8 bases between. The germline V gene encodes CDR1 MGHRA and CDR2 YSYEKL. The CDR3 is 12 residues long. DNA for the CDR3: TGCGCCAGCAGCGGGGGGGGTGAAAAACTGTTTTTT. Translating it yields CASSGGGEKLFF.

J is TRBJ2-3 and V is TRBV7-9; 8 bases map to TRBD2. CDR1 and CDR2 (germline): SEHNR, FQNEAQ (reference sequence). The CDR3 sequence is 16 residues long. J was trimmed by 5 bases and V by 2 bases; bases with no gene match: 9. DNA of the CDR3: TGTGCCAGCAGCTTATTACGGGGGGGCCCGGGAGATACGCAGTATTTT. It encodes CASSLLRGGPGDTQYF.

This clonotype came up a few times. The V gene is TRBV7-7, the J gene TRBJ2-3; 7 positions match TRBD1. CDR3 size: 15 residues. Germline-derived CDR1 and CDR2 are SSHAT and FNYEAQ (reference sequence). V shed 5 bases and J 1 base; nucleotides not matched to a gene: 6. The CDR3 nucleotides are TGTGCCAGCAGCCTGGGACAGACCGGCACAGATACGCAGTATTTT. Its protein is CASSLGQTGTDTQYF.

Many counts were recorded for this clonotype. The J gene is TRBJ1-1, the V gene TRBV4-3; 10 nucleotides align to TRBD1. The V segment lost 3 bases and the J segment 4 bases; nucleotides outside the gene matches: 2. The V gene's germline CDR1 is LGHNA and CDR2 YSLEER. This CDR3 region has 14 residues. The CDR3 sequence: CASSQDRGVTEAFF. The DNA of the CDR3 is TGCGCCAGCAGCCAGGACAGGGGGGTCACTGAAGCTTTCTTT.

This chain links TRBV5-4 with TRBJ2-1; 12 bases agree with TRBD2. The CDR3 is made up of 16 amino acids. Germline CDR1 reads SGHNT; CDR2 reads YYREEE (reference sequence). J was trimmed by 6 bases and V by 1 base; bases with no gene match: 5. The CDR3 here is CASSLLAGGQLNEQFF. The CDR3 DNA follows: TGTGCCAGCAGCTTGCTAGCGGGAGGGCAACTCAATGAGCAGTTCTTC.

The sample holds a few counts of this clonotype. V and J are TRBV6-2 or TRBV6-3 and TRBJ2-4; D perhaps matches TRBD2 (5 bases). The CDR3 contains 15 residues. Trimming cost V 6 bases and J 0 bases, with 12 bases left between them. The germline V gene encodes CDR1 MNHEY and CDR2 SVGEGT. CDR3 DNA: TGTGCCAGCAGCCAGGACTTATTAGCCAAAAACATTCAGTACTTC. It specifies CASSQDLLAKNIQYF.

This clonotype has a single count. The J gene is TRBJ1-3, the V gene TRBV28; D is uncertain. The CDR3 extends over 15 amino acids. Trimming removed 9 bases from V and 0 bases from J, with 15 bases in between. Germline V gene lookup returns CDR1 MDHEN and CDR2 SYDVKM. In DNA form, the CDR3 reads TGTGCCAGAAGTCCGATAGCAGTCTCTGGAAACACCATATATTTT. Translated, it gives CARSPIAVSGNTIYF.

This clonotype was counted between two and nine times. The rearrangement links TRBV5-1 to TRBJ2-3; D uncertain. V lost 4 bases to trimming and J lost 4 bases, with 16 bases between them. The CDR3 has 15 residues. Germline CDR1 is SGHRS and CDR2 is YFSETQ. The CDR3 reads CASSSPGSIPDTQYF. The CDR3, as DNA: TGCGCCAGCAGCAGTCCAGGTTCGATTCCAGATACGCAGTATTTT.

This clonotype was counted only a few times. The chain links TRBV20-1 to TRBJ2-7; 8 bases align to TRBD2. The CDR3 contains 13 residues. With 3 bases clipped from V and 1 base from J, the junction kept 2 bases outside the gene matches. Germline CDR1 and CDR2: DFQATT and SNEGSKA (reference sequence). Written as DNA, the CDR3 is TGCAGTGCTAGGGGGACTAGTTCCTACGAGCAGTACTTC. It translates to CSARGTSSYEQYF.